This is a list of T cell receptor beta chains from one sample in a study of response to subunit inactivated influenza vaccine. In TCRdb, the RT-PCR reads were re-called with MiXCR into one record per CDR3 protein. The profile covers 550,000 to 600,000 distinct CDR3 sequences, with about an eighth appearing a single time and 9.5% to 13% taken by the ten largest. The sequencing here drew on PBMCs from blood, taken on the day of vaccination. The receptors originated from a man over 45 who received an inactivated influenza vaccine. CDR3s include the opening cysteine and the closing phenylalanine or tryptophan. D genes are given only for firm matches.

CASRDWGGGAKNIQYF | TRBD2 | TRBV11-2
CASSLNHESHQYF | NA | TRBV7-3
CASSLAGPLNEQFF | NA | TRBV7-9
CASRGAGDTHYF | TRBD2 | TRBV2
CASSERPTGELFF | NA | TRBV6-1
CASSQGTHASEKQFF | NA | TRBV3-1
CASSRRISGGLTDTQYF | NA | TRBV9
CASSLYTGSGSEYF | NA | TRBV13
CASSQAEGPTDTQYF | NA | TRBV4-3
CASSLSGIRTSSAYEQYF | TRBD2 | TRBV27
CASSFWGTGELLF | NA | TRBV12-3/TRBV12-4
CASSALKVRVRSEQYF | NA | TRBV2
CASSLAVQTGELFF | NA | TRBV7-2